Presented here are 21 T cell receptor beta chains from one specimen sequenced in a study of T cell responses to AZD1222 COVID-19 vaccine. Measured with immunoSEQ multiplex PCR; TCRdb has only the in-frame clones, and not every one. The sample lists some 97,000 clones, about 90% occurring once. The sample consisted of peripheral blood, taken on day 0 of AZD1222 vaccination. These receptors originate from an adult in good health.

The chain recombines TRBV18 with TRBJ1-1; D unclear. This CDR3 is built from 13 residues. V gave up 3 bases and J gave up 0 bases, with 5 bases separating them. Germline assignment: CDR1 KGHSH and CDR2 LQKENI. Here the CDR3 DNA reads TGTGCCAGCTCACCCCGTATGAACACTGAAGCTTTCTTT. Translated: CASSPRMNTEAFF. The full variable domain, with the rest looked up from reference TRBV18 and TRBJ1-1, is NAGVMQNPRHLVRRRGQEARLRCSPMKGHSHVYWYRQLPEEGLKFMVYLQKENIIDESGMPKERFSAEFPKEGPSILRIQQVVRGDSAAYFCASSPRMNTEAFFGQGTRLTVV.

The chain couples TRBV6-6 to TRBJ1-1; 9 nucleotides agree with TRBD1. The CDR3 length is 14 residues. Germline assignment: CDR1 MNHNY and CDR2 SVGAGI (reference sequence). J was trimmed by 6 bases and V by 5 bases; bases with no gene match: 7. The CDR3 sequence: CASSKGQGMPEAFF. The CDR3 nucleotides are TGTGCCAGCAGTAAGGGACAGGGAATGCCTGAAGCTTTCTTT.

This sequence joins TRBV7-9 and TRBJ1-1, with TRBD1 matching over 8 bases. The trim removed 4 bases at V and 12 bases at J, leaving 13 bases unmatched. Germline CDR1 reads SEHNR; CDR2 reads FQNEAQ (reference sequence). This CDR3 contains 14 residues. Written as DNA, the CDR3 is TGTGCCAGCAGCTCCCCGGACAGGGCTTATATGACTTTCTTT. Encoded protein: CASSSPDRAYMTFF.

The V gene is TRBV19, the J gene TRBJ1-3; unclear D gene. This CDR3 has 15 amino acids. In germline, CDR1 is LNHDA, CDR2 SQIVND (reference sequence). Trimming stripped 5 bases from V and 5 bases from J, with 16 bases between. The CDR3 reads CASSSDPIKRNTIYF. In DNA form, the CDR3 reads TGTGCCAGTAGTTCCGATCCTATCAAACGAAACACCATATATTTT.

This clone was counted once. V is TRBV29-1 and J is TRBJ2-1; D not resolved. Trimming left V 1 base short and J 0 bases short, with 13 bases between. CDR3 size: 16 residues. CDR1 and CDR2 (germline): SQVTM, ANQGSEA. The CDR3 sequence: CSVEALGYSSYNEQFF. CDR3 DNA sequence: TGCAGCGTTGAAGCCCTAGGGTACAGCTCCTACAATGAGCAGTTCTTC.

This chain connects TRBV5-8 to TRBJ2-2; 14 bases fit TRBD2. Germline CDR1 and CDR2: SGHTS and YDEGEE. With V trimmed by 4 bases and J by 6 bases, 11 bases remained unmatched. The CDR3 is 18 amino acids. The CDR3 protein is CASSDGTSGSIRAGELFF. DNA for the CDR3: TGTGCCAGCAGCGATGGGACTAGCGGGAGCATTAGGGCCGGGGAGCTGTTTTTT.

The chain uses TRBV4-1 and TRBJ2-7; TRBD2 matches at 7 bases. V shed 2 bases, J shed 3 bases, and the junction held 7 bases outside the gene matches. The CDR3 loop spans 15 amino acids. Per the germline V gene, CDR1 is MGHRA and CDR2 is YSYEKL. This CDR3 is CASSQPGTNHYEQYF. The DNA for the CDR3 is TGCGCCAGCAGCCAACCCGGGACTAACCACTACGAGCAGTACTTC.

The chain uses TRBV27 and TRBJ1-6; no clear D gene. Per germline, CDR1 MNHEY and CDR2 SMNVEV (reference sequence). The V end was cut by 1 base, the J end by 10 bases, with 11 bases between. The CDR3 extends over 14 amino acids. CDR3 DNA sequence: TGTGCCAGCAGTTTATTTCAACTCCCCTCACCCCTCCACTTT. It encodes CASSLFQLPSPLHF.

The chain couples TRBV16 to TRBJ2-1; D may be TRBD1 or TRBD2 (5 bases each). V lost 3 bases and J lost 13, with 13 bases in between. The germline V gene has CDR1 KGHSY and CDR2 FQNENV. The CDR3 consists of 12 residues. Written as DNA, the CDR3 is TGTGCCAGCAGCCAGGCCCGAGGGGAACAGTTCTTC. It is translated as CASSQARGEQFF. Drawing the rest from reference TRBV16 and TRBJ2-1, the complete variable domain is GEEVAQTPKHLVRGEGQKAKLYCAPIKGHSYVFWYQQVLKNEFKFLISFQNENVFDETGMPKERFSAKCLPNSPCSLEIQATKLEDSAVYFCASSQARGEQFFGPGTRLTVL.

V is TRBV2 and J is TRBJ2-3; 8 positions match TRBD1. Trimming removed 4 bases from V and 10 bases from J; junction bases left unmatched: 13. Germline V lookup: CDR1 SNHLY, CDR2 FYNNEI. This CDR3 region has 15 residues. The CDR3 loop reads CASSVEVGQGSPQYF. CDR3 sequence (DNA): TGTGCCAGCAGTGTGGAAGTAGGACAGGGAAGCCCGCAGTATTTT.

The rearrangement links TRBV5-5 to TRBJ1-4; TRBD1 matches at 7 bases. The CDR3 is 15 residues long. V shed 4 bases, J shed 8 bases, and the junction held 11 bases outside the gene matches. The germline gives CDR1 SGHKS, CDR2 YYEKEE (reference sequence). The CDR3 DNA follows: TGTGCCAGCAGCCCTCTAGGGACAGAAGACGAAAAACTGTTTTTT. It specifies CASSPLGTEDEKLFF.

The rearrangement uses TRBV6-1 and TRBJ1-3; no clear D gene. V lost 3 bases and J lost 4, with 10 bases in between. The CDR3 extends over 14 amino acids. Germline V gene sequence: CDR1 MNHNS, CDR2 SASEGT. CDR3 bases: TGTGCCAGCAGTGATGGCGCGAGGGGAAACACCATATATTTT. Amino acids: CASSDGARGNTIYF.

This sequence joins TRBV27 and TRBJ1-1; no clear D gene. Germline CDR1 is MNHEY and CDR2 is SMNVEV (reference sequence). The germline V and J ends were trimmed by 7 bases and 5 bases, with 20 bases remaining between them. The CDR3 sequence is 15 residues long. The CDR3 region is CASKRVTPLETEAFF. The CDR3 DNA reads as TGTGCCAGCAAGAGGGTAACACCCCTGGAAACTGAAGCTTTCTTT.

V and J are TRBV6-1 and TRBJ2-7; possible D gene TRBD2, 6 bases. Germline lookup yields CDR1 MNHNS and CDR2 SASEGT. The CDR3 has 15 amino acids. V was trimmed by 3 bases and J by 3 bases, leaving 15 bases between them. CDR3 nucleotides: TGTGCCAGCAGTGAGCGGTGGGGGGTTCGCTACGAGCAGTACTTC. Its protein product is CASSERWGVRYEQYF.

This chain connects TRBV19 to TRBJ1-3, with unresolved D. V was trimmed by 5 bases and J by 1 base, leaving 6 bases between them. The CDR3 loop spans 13 amino acids. The V gene's germline CDR1 is LNHDA and CDR2 SQIVND (reference sequence). CDR3 nucleotide sequence: TGTGCCAGTAGTGAACAGTCTGGAAACACCATATATTTT. Residues: CASSEQSGNTIYF.

This clone came up once. The chain recombines TRBV5-6 with TRBJ1-1; TRBD1 matches 9 bases. This CDR3 comprises 16 residues. Trimming at V came to 3 bases and at J to 5 bases, leaving 11 bases not matched to a gene. Germline CDR1 SGHDT, CDR2 YYEEEE. The CDR3 bases are TGTGCCAGCAGCTCCGGGACAGGGTCCTTGTGGACTGAAGCTTTCTTT. This translates into CASSSGTGSLWTEAFF.

The chain uses TRBV12-3 or TRBV12-4 and TRBJ1-1; D ambiguous. CDR3 size: 12 residues. V was shortened by 0 bases and J by 8 bases, with 7 bases between the two germline ends. The CDR3 DNA reads as TGTGCCAGCAGTTTAGCGGAACCCGAAGCTTTCTTT. It translates to CASSLAEPEAFF.

This rearrangement joins TRBV2 to TRBJ2-1; D might be TRBD1 (5 bases). Germline-derived CDR1 and CDR2 are SNHLY and FYNNEI. The CDR3 contains 12 residues. Trimming pared 8 bases from V and 7 bases from J, leaving 12 bases between. CDR3 sequence reads: CASGAQGNEQFF. The DNA of the CDR3 is TGTGCCAGCGGAGCTCAGGGTAATGAGCAGTTCTTC.

This clone occurred once. The gene calls are TRBV27 and TRBJ2-5, with 9 bases aligning to TRBD2. Germline V gives CDR1 MNHEY, CDR2 SMNVEV (reference sequence). The CDR3 totals 14 residues. V shed 1 base, J shed 5 bases, and the junction held 2 bases outside the gene matches. This CDR3 is CASSLLGLAETQYF. Here the CDR3 DNA reads TGTGCCAGCAGTTTATTGGGACTAGCTGAGACCCAGTACTTC.

The sample holds a few counts of this clone. In DNA, the CDR3 is TGTGCCAGCAGTTTAGGGAAACCTAGCGGGAAAAGCACAGATACGCAGTATTTT. Amino acid sequence: CASSLGKPSGKSTDTQYF. This chain links TRBV28 with TRBJ2-3, with 9 bases fitting TRBD2. The trim removed 2 bases at V and 0 bases at J, leaving 9 bases unmatched. The CDR3 spans 18 residues. The V gene's germline CDR1 is MDHEN and CDR2 SYDVKM.

V usage is TRBV5-1 and J usage is TRBJ2-7; D may be TRBD1 or TRBD2 (5 bases each). Per the germline V gene, CDR1 is SGHRS and CDR2 is YFSETQ. The CDR3 runs 16 residues. Trimming shortened V by 0 bases and J by 5 bases, and 18 bases separated the two germline ends. As DNA, the CDR3 is TGCGCCAGCAGCTTGGTTAGTTCGGGGCTCGGGGACGAGCAGTACTTC. As protein: CASSLVSSGLGDEQYF.